In its sample, the clone carrying this TCR beta chain was seen many times. The sample originates from a study of early T cells in non-severe SARS-CoV-2 infection. From the 5' RACE reads, TCRdb called clonotypes with MiXCR, one entry per CDR3 protein. The sample carries 25,000 to 30,000 distinct CDR3 sequences, around 5.1% recorded once. From germline, CDR1 is DFQATT and CDR2 SNEGSKA (reference sequence). The CDR3 is 15 residues long. J was trimmed by 7 bases and V by 0 bases; bases with no gene match: 5. Material for sequencing was whole blood. This sequence joins TRBV20-1 and TRBJ2-1; 11 bases map to TRBD2. This receptor was identified in an adult who was a healthcare worker with PCR-confirmed SARS-CoV-2 infection or an uninfected control (not recorded which). Here the CDR3 DNA reads TGCAGTGCTAGAGAACTAGCGGGGGATGTGAATGAGCAGTTCTTC. Translated, it gives CSARELAGDVNEQFF.